The subject of this entry is one T cell receptor (beta chain). V shed 6 bases and J 2 bases; nucleotides not matched to a gene: 5. Germline-derived CDR1 and CDR2 are SNHLY and FYNNEI. This CDR3 is 14 amino acids long. Focal radiation was given together with CTLA-4 blockade (ipilimumab) to patients with chemo-refractory metastatic non-small-cell lung cancer. This sample was included in a study of radiotherapy plus CTLA-4 blockade in lung cancer. The repertoire was sequenced with immunoSEQ multiplex PCR; TCRdb's copy has only in-frame clones and lacks some. This table holds around 110,000 clones, approximately 77% found once.

The genes are TRBV2 and TRBJ1-1, with 8 bases matching TRBD1. The receptor comes from a human donor with non-small cell lung cancer that progressed on radiotherapy plus ipilimumab. Some clones in this sample may be carry-over from other donors' samples. The input for sequencing was peripheral blood, taken from a patient treated with radiotherapy plus ipilimumab. The CDR3 is CASRGGQVNTEAFF. The CDR3 nucleotides read TGTGCCAGCAGAGGGGGACAGGTCAACACTGAAGCTTTCTTT.